These 31 T cell receptor beta chains came from one sample sequenced in a study of cytomegalovirus exposure and HLA in healthy donors. Data came from immunoSEQ multiplex PCR; TCRdb stores just in-frame clones and leaves some out. The sample lists 100,000 or so clones, around nine tenths seen once, with 3% to 4% in the top ten. The sequencing input was PBMCs. All receptors come from a woman aged 30 to 39 in good health and CMV-seronegative.

The J gene is TRBJ2-7, the V gene TRBV9; 7 bases are a match to TRBD2. Germline V lookup: CDR1 SGDLS, CDR2 YYNGEE. The CDR3 length is 17 residues. J gave up 2 bases and V 1 base, and 12 bases lay outside the gene matches. The DNA of the CDR3 is TGTGCCAGCAGCGTACCGCCGGGAGGCCCCAAAACCTACGAGCAGTACTTC. It is translated as CASSVPPGGPKTYEQYF.

This chain connects TRBV9 to TRBJ2-7; D perhaps matches TRBD2 (5 bases). CDR1 is SGDLS, CDR2 YYNGEE, per germline. The CDR3 covers 13 residues. Trimming shortened V by 2 bases and J by 7 bases, and 13 bases separated the two germline ends. CDR3 loop: CASSVRQSGEQYF. CDR3 DNA sequence: TGTGCCAGCAGCGTTCGGCAGTCGGGGGAGCAGTACTTC.

This clone showed up just once. The rearrangement uses TRBV7-2 and TRBJ2-3, with 8 positions matching TRBD2. The CDR3 spans 14 residues. V lost 3 bases and J lost 5; bases outside the gene matches: 4. From germline, CDR1 is SGHTA and CDR2 FQGNSA. The CDR3 is CASSFRGGGDTQYF. The CDR3 bases are TGTGCCAGCAGCTTTCGGGGGGGAGGAGATACGCAGTATTTT.

The chain uses TRBV5-1 and TRBJ1-2, with 8 bases lining up with TRBD1. CDR3 length equals 16 residues. The V gene end was trimmed by 3 bases and the J gene end by 6 bases; junction bases not matched to a gene: 13. Per germline, CDR1 SGHRS and CDR2 YFSETQ. CDR3 sequence (DNA): TGCGCCAGCAGCTCTCCCGGGACAGGCTCTCTAGATGGCTACACCTTC. The encoded protein is CASSSPGTGSLDGYTF.

V is TRBV29-1 and J is TRBJ2-7; 9 bases match TRBD1. The CDR3 extends over 14 amino acids. J lost 4 bases, V lost 4 bases, and 8 bases had no gene match. Germline V gives CDR1 SQVTM, CDR2 ANQGSEA. CDR3 DNA sequence: TGCAGCGTTGTCTCGCAGACAGGGGGGTACGAGCAGTACTTC. Translated, it gives CSVVSQTGGYEQYF.

The chain uses TRBV9 and TRBJ1-1, with TRBD1 identical over 7 bases. V dropped 5 bases and J dropped 6; count of bases not matched to a gene: 10. This CDR3 has 14 amino acids. Germline V gene lookup returns CDR1 SGDLS and CDR2 YYNGEE. The CDR3 DNA reads as TGTGCCAGCAGTCTTTTGGGGCAGGGGGCTGAAGCTTTCTTT. It yields the protein CASSLLGQGAEAFF.

J is TRBJ1-1 and V is TRBV20-1; the D is unclear. V lost 4 bases to trimming and J lost 6 bases, with 9 bases between them. The CDR3 is 11 amino acids. The germline gives CDR1 DFQATT, CDR2 SNEGSKA (reference sequence). Written as DNA, the CDR3 is TGCAGTGCTACAGGTTACGCTGAAGCTTTCTTT. Translated: CSATGYAEAFF.

The J gene is TRBJ2-7, the V gene TRBV28; tentative D call: TRBD1 (6 bases). The CDR3 contains 14 residues. V was shortened by 6 bases and J by 6 bases, with 18 bases between the two germline ends. CDR1 MDHEN and CDR2 SYDVKM come from the germline V gene. The CDR3 reads CASRDLLQGTEQYF. DNA for the CDR3: TGTGCCAGCAGGGACCTATTACAGGGAACCGAGCAGTACTTC.

The chain links TRBV7-3 to TRBJ2-3; 7 bases match TRBD2. After removal of 2 bases from V and 2 bases from J, the junction contained 7 bases not matched to a gene. From germline, CDR1 is SGHTA and CDR2 FQGTGA. CDR3 length equals 16 residues. CDR3 protein: CASSLGVGTTTDTQYF. The CDR3 DNA follows: TGTGCCAGCAGCTTAGGAGTTGGGACTACCACAGATACGCAGTATTTT.

This chain connects TRBV19 to TRBJ2-2, with D tentatively TRBD2 (6 bases). CDR3 length: 15 residues. V was trimmed by 7 bases and J by 2 bases, leaving 14 bases between them. Germline V gene sequence: CDR1 LNHDA, CDR2 SQIVND (reference sequence). The CDR3 DNA is TGTGCCAGTAATCCTAAGGGACTCAACACCGGGGAGCTGTTTTTT. Its protein product is CASNPKGLNTGELFF.

This clone was recorded once. This chain links TRBV5-1 with TRBJ2-3; D may be TRBD1 (5 bases). V lost 2 bases and J lost 5, with 6 bases in between. This CDR3 region has 12 residues. Per germline, CDR1 SGHRS and CDR2 YFSETQ. The CDR3 DNA sequence: TGCGCCAGCAGCTTCGACAGAGATACGCAGTATTTT. It is translated as CASSFDRDTQYF.

The V call is TRBV19, the J call TRBJ1-3; D uncertain. Per the germline V gene, CDR1 is LNHDA and CDR2 is SQIVND (reference sequence). The CDR3 is made up of 14 amino acids. Trimming shortened V by 5 bases and J by 4 bases, and 12 bases separated the two germline ends. The chain's CDR3 is CASSEGPGGNTIYF. The CDR3, as DNA: TGTGCCAGTAGTGAGGGCCCTGGGGGAAACACCATATATTTT.

V is TRBV27 and J is TRBJ2-7; 7 bases map to TRBD2. CDR1 is MNHEY, CDR2 SMNVEV, per germline (reference sequence). The CDR3 sequence is 15 residues long. V dropped 5 bases and J dropped 6; count of bases not matched to a gene: 13. The CDR3 spells CASSGEFGRALEQYF. In nucleotides, the CDR3 is TGTGCCAGCAGTGGGGAGTTTGGGAGGGCCCTCGAGCAGTACTTC.

The CDR3 region is CASRVAGQETQYF. The CDR3 coding sequence is TGTGCCAGCAGGGTGGCAGGCCAAGAGACCCAGTACTTC. This chain links TRBV6-1 with TRBJ2-5; D not resolved. Trimming took off 6 bases at V and 1 base at J, with 9 bases between the two ends. The V gene's germline CDR1 is MNHNS and CDR2 SASEGT. This CDR3 is built from 13 residues.

The J gene is TRBJ2-7, the V gene TRBV11-2, with D unclear. Germline assignment: CDR1 SGHAT and CDR2 FQNNGV. Trimming took 5 bases from V and 2 from J, leaving 16 bases between them. CDR3 length equals 15 residues. The CDR3 protein is CASSPMVISAYEQYF. The CDR3 DNA is TGTGCCAGCAGCCCAATGGTCATCTCGGCCTACGAGCAGTACTTC.

V and J are TRBV7-2 and TRBJ2-1; TRBD2 matches 11 bases. Germline V gives CDR1 SGHTA, CDR2 FQGNSA. The V segment lost 4 bases and the J segment 6 bases; nucleotides outside the gene matches: 2. The length of the CDR3 is 14 residues. The CDR3 reads CASSSGTSGNEQFF. The CDR3 nucleotides are TGTGCCAGCAGCTCAGGGACTAGCGGCAATGAGCAGTTCTTC.

This chain connects TRBV7-9 to TRBJ2-6; tentative D call: TRBD2 (5 bases). This CDR3 is 11 amino acids long. CDR1 is SEHNR, CDR2 FQNEAQ, per germline (reference sequence). Between the trimmed V and J ends, which lost 5 bases and 17 bases, there was a span of 13 bases. In DNA form, the CDR3 reads TGTGCCAGCAGCCCGGGGTACCAGGTGACTTTC. Encoded protein: CASSPGYQVTF.

This CDR3 is CASSEDRRTNYGYTF. The CDR3 coding sequence is TGTGCCAGCAGTGAAGACAGGCGGACAAACTATGGCTACACCTTC. V gene TRBV27 combines with J gene TRBJ1-2; possible D gene TRBD1, 6 bases. This CDR3 region has 15 residues. CDR1 is MNHEY, CDR2 SMNVEV, per germline (reference sequence). Trimming removed 5 bases at V and 2 bases at J, with 15 bases between.

The rearrangement joins TRBV7-2 to TRBJ1-1, with 8 positions matching TRBD1. The V and J ends lost 6 bases and 1 base, in that order; junction bases with no gene match: 4. The CDR3 extends over 14 amino acids. CDR1 SGHTA and CDR2 FQGNSA come from the germline V gene. CDR3 in amino acids: CASRAGTGNTEAFF. CDR3 DNA sequence: TGTGCCAGCAGGGCCGGGACAGGGAACACTGAAGCTTTCTTT.

The gene calls are TRBV2 and TRBJ2-1; 11 nucleotides line up with TRBD2. The CDR3 length is 15 residues. CDR1 and CDR2 from the germline V gene are SNHLY and FYNNEI. Losses at the gene ends were 6 bases for V and 6 bases for J; bases not matched to a gene: 7. CDR3 nucleotide sequence: TGTGCCAGCAGGTCATTAGCGGGAGGGCCCAATGAGCAGTTCTTC. It codes for CASRSLAGGPNEQFF. The entire variable domain, with the rest obtained from reference TRBV2 and TRBJ2-1, is as follows: EPEVTQTPSHQVTQMGQEVILRCVPISNHLYFYWYRQILGQKVEFLVSFYNNEISEKSEIFDDQFSVERPDGSNFTLKIRSTKLEDSAMYFCASRSLAGGPNEQFFGPGTRLTVL.

The CDR3 region is CASSPSGGRSGNTIYF. The CDR3 DNA follows: TGTGCCAGCAGCCCCTCGGGGGGGCGGAGTGGAAACACCATATATTTT. The chain has TRBV5-4 and TRBJ1-3; perhaps TRBD1 as D (6 bases). Germline V gives CDR1 SGHNT, CDR2 YYREEE (reference sequence). The V gene lost 4 bases and the J gene lost 3 bases, with 17 bases spanning the gap. There are 16 residues in the CDR3.

The chain's CDR3 is CASSAVQGGQPQHF. CDR3 sequence (DNA): TGCGCCAGCAGTGCAGTACAGGGGGGCCAGCCCCAGCATTTT. The chain employs TRBV5-1 and TRBJ1-5; TRBD1 matches 8 bases. The junction had 8 bases not matched to a gene; V was cut back by 5 bases and J by 7 bases. Germline values: CDR1 SGHRS, CDR2 YFSETQ. This CDR3 is built from 14 residues.

This clone occurred a few times. The chain carries TRBV28 and TRBJ2-1, with D perhaps TRBD2 (7 bases). The CDR3 consists of 13 residues. V was clipped by 6 bases and J by 7 bases, with 13 bases between them. Per germline, CDR1 MDHEN and CDR2 SYDVKM. Here the CDR3 DNA reads TGTGCCAGCAGCCGGACAGCGGGGAATGAGCAGTTCTTC. As protein: CASSRTAGNEQFF. The entire variable domain, with the rest obtained from reference TRBV28 and TRBJ2-1, is as follows: DVKVTQSSRYLVKRTGEKVFLECVQDMDHENMFWYRQDPGLGLRLIYFSYDVKMKEKGDIPEGYSVSREKKERFSLILESASTNQTSMYLCASSRTAGNEQFFGPGTRLTVL.

The V gene is TRBV18, the J gene TRBJ2-7; 8 bases are a match to TRBD1. CDR1 and CDR2 from the germline V gene are KGHSH and LQKENI. The CDR3 has 14 amino acids. V was pared by 1 base and J by 1 base, with 0 bases of the junction left unmatched. The CDR3 nucleotides are TGTGCCAGCTCACCACGGGACAGGTCCTACGAGCAGTACTTC. Translated: CASSPRDRSYEQYF.

This clone was seen a single time. V gene TRBV15 combines with J gene TRBJ1-6, with 10 bases identical to TRBD1. Trimming at V came to 6 bases and at J to 9 bases, leaving 5 bases not matched to a gene. CDR1 and CDR2 (germline): LNHNV, YYDKDF (reference sequence). The CDR3 runs 14 residues. The CDR3 nucleotides read TGTGCCACCAGGGATAGGACAGGGGGTTCACCCCTCCACTTT. This translates into CATRDRTGGSPLHF.

This chain uses TRBV4-1 with TRBJ2-1; TRBD1 agrees at 9 bases. The CDR3 covers 19 residues. The junction had 15 bases not matched to a gene; V was cut back by 0 bases and J by 6 bases. The germline V gene has CDR1 MGHRA and CDR2 YSYEKL. In DNA, the CDR3 is TGCGCCAGCAGCCAAGAAGGTTCGCACGGGACAGGGTTAGGCAATGAGCAGTTCTTC. Encoded protein: CASSQEGSHGTGLGNEQFF.

The rearrangement links TRBV9 to TRBJ1-2; 8 bases line up with TRBD1. J gave up 5 bases and V 4 bases, and 16 bases lay outside the gene matches. This CDR3 comprises 17 residues. Germline V gives CDR1 SGDLS, CDR2 YYNGEE. As DNA, the CDR3 is TGTGCCAGCAGCCTCGGGGGGCCAGGGGGCCATGGGTATGGCTACACCTTC. Its translation is CASSLGGPGGHGYGYTF. Based on the CDR3 plus reference TRBV9 and TRBJ1-2, the full variable domain is DSGVTQTPKHLITATGQRVTLRCSPRSGDLSVYWYQQSLDQGLQFLIQYYNGEERAKGNILERFSAQQFPDLHSELNLSSLELGDSALYFCASSLGGPGGHGYGYTFGSGTRLTVV.

The CDR3 loop reads CASSLSPRSTNEKLFF. The CDR3 DNA follows: TGTGCCAGCAGTTTATCGCCGAGGTCAACTAATGAAAAACTGTTTTTT. This sequence joins TRBV27 and TRBJ1-4, with D uncertain. The V gene lost 0 bases and the J gene lost 0 bases, with 8 bases spanning the gap. The germline CDR1 and CDR2 sequences are MNHEY and SMNVEV (reference sequence). The CDR3 has 16 residues. The variable domain in full, completed from reference TRBV27 and TRBJ1-4, reads EAQVTQNPRYLITVTGKKLTVTCSQNMNHEYMSWYRQDPGLGLRQIYYSMNVEVTDKGDVPEGYKVSRKEKRNFPLILESPSPNQTSLYFCASSLSPRSTNEKLFFGSGTQLSVL.

This clone was detected only once. The rearrangement joins TRBV6-6 to TRBJ2-2; no reliable D call. CDR3 size: 12 residues. Per the germline V gene, CDR1 is MNHNY and CDR2 is SVGAGI (reference sequence). With 6 bases removed from V and 6 bases from J, the gap between germline ends came to 8 bases. CDR3 nucleotides: TGTGCCAGCAGCCCACTCGCCGGGGAGCTGTTTTTT. This gives the protein CASSPLAGELFF.

This chain connects TRBV5-4 to TRBJ2-7, with 8 bases aligning to TRBD1. Losses at the gene ends were 3 bases for V and 3 bases for J; bases not matched to a gene: 8. The CDR3 runs 15 residues. Per germline, CDR1 SGHNT and CDR2 YYREEE (reference sequence). The CDR3 coding sequence is TGTGCCAGCAGCTCAGGGGGACAGGCACGCTACGAGCAGTACTTC. Its protein is CASSSGGQARYEQYF. The full variable domain, rest sourced from reference TRBV5-4 and TRBJ2-7, is ETGVTQSPTHLIKTRGQQVTLRCSSQSGHNTVSWYQQALGQGPQFIFQYYREEENGRGNFPPRFSGLQFPNYSSELNVNALELDDSALYLCASSSGGQARYEQYFGPGTRLTVT.

The CDR3 coding sequence is TGTGCCACCAGCAGAGACCTCACAGGGATTGGAGGCTACACCTTC. It specifies CATSRDLTGIGGYTF. V and J are TRBV15 and TRBJ1-2, with D perhaps TRBD1 (6 bases). The CDR3 is made up of 15 amino acids. V lost 0 bases to trimming and J lost 8 bases, with 16 bases between them. CDR1 LNHNV and CDR2 YYDKDF come from the germline V gene (reference sequence).